These 13 T cell receptor beta chains came from one sample sequenced in a study of blood T cell repertoires in COVID-19. Sequencing was performed with immunoSEQ multiplex PCR; in TCRdb, only in-frame clones are kept and a portion is missing. The sample contains fewer than 250,000 clones, around four fifths of which appear only once. The specimen was peripheral blood. Source of these receptors: a woman aged 60-75 years with active or convalescent COVID-19.

The chain combines TRBV2 with TRBJ2-7, with D possibly TRBD1 on 6 matching bases. The CDR3 is 13 amino acids. V lost 4 bases and J 7 bases, leaving 14 bases between the germline ends. The V gene's germline CDR1 is SNHLY and CDR2 FYNNEI. Here the CDR3 reads CASSGGPSREQYF. CDR3 DNA: TGTGCCAGCAGTGGGGGGCCGTCTCGGGAGCAGTACTTC.

The chain combines TRBV5-1 with TRBJ1-1; 9 bases are shared with TRBD1. This CDR3 contains 17 residues. CDR1 is SGHRS, CDR2 YFSETQ, per germline. With V trimmed by 4 bases and J by 3 bases, 13 bases remained unmatched. CDR3 bases: TGCGCCAGCAGCGATCTCGGACAGGGGCCAGCTGACACTGAAGCTTTCTTT. This gives the protein CASSDLGQGPADTEAFF.

The chain combines TRBV6-5 with TRBJ2-1, with 10 bases identical to TRBD1. This CDR3 spans 15 amino acids. Germline V gives CDR1 MNHEY, CDR2 SVGAGI. V lost 6 bases to trimming and J lost 8 bases; unmatched junction nucleotides: 10. CDR3 coding DNA: TGTGCCAGCAGGCCTCCGGGACAGGGGATTGATGAGCAGTTCTTC. It yields the protein CASRPPGQGIDEQFF.

The J gene is TRBJ2-3, the V gene TRBV15, with TRBD2 identical over 9 bases. The germline V gene has CDR1 LNHNV and CDR2 YYDKDF (reference sequence). The CDR3 runs to 17 residues. V dropped 0 bases and J dropped 4; count of bases not matched to a gene: 8. CDR3 nucleotide sequence: TGTGCCACCAGCAGAGATGCTCCTAGCGGGGTGGCAGATACGCAGTATTTT. It is translated as CATSRDAPSGVADTQYF.

The chain employs TRBV5-1 and TRBJ2-1, with D possibly matching TRBD1 (5 bases). Per the germline V gene, CDR1 is SGHRS and CDR2 is YFSETQ. The CDR3 length is 15 residues. The V end was cut by 0 bases, the J end by 1 base, with 8 bases between. The CDR3 DNA reads as TGCGCCAGCAGCTTGGTTCAGGGTTCCTACAATGAGCAGTTCTTC. This translates into CASSLVQGSYNEQFF.

This rearrangement joins TRBV5-1 to TRBJ1-5, with a possible D match to TRBD1 (6 bases). Per the germline V gene, CDR1 is SGHRS and CDR2 is YFSETQ. The CDR3 totals 14 residues. The germline V and J ends were trimmed by 4 bases and 7 bases, with 15 bases remaining between them. CDR3 DNA sequence: TGCGCCAGCAGCCCCGGGGGGGGCCCCCAGCCCCAGCATTTT. Protein product: CASSPGGGPQPQHF. Complete variable domain (other parts from reference TRBV5-1 and TRBJ1-5): KAGVTQTPRYLIKTRGQQVTLSCSPISGHRSVSWYQQTPGQGLQFLFEYFSETQRNKGNFPGRFSGRQFSNSRSEMNVSTLELGDSALYLCASSPGGGPQPQHFGDGTRLSIL.

The chain recombines TRBV4-2 with TRBJ1-1, with a weak D call TRBD1 (5 bases). V lost 1 base and J lost 4, with 16 bases in between. This CDR3 contains 16 residues. Germline CDR1 is LGHNA and CDR2 is YNFKEQ. The CDR3 sequence is CASSQASPRQLTEAFF. The CDR3 DNA sequence: TGTGCCAGCAGCCAAGCCTCCCCAAGACAGCTCACTGAAGCTTTCTTT.

The V gene is TRBV7-3, the J gene TRBJ2-1; perhaps TRBD2 as D (6 bases). Germline CDR1 SGHTA, CDR2 FQGTGA. Between the trimmed V and J ends, which lost 2 bases and 6 bases, there was a span of 14 bases. The CDR3 has 15 amino acids. The CDR3 is CASSLSGLGINEQFF. The CDR3 nucleotides are TGTGCCAGCAGCTTATCGGGACTGGGAATCAATGAGCAGTTCTTC.

The chain is built from TRBV5-1 and TRBJ1-3, with TRBD1 matching over 12 bases. V shed 4 bases, J shed 4 bases, and the junction held 3 bases outside the gene matches. The germline gives CDR1 SGHRS, CDR2 YFSETQ. The CDR3 is 15 residues long. The CDR3 here is CASSRDRGRGNTIYF. CDR3 nucleotides: TGCGCCAGCAGCCGGGACAGGGGGCGAGGAAACACCATATATTTT.

The DNA of the CDR3 is TGTGCCAGCAGAGACAGAGGAGGCTACACCTTC. Translation: CASRDRGGYTF. This sequence joins TRBV2 and TRBJ1-2; perhaps TRBD1 as D (5 bases). Germline CDR1 is SNHLY and CDR2 is FYNNEI. V lost 6 bases, J lost 8 bases, and 10 bases lay in between. CDR3 size: 11 residues. Variable domain in full (rest from reference TRBV2 and TRBJ1-2): EPEVTQTPSHQVTQMGQEVILRCVPISNHLYFYWYRQILGQKVEFLVSFYNNEISEKSEIFDDQFSVERPDGSNFTLKIRSTKLEDSAMYFCASRDRGGYTFGSGTRLTVV.

The V call is TRBV2, the J call TRBJ2-5; tentatively, D is TRBD2 (5 bases). V lost 8 bases and J 4 bases, leaving 17 bases between the germline ends. Germline V CDR1 and CDR2: SNHLY, FYNNEI. The CDR3 runs 14 residues. The chain's CDR3 is CASARREGAETQYF. The CDR3 DNA is TGTGCCAGCGCTAGAAGAGAGGGTGCAGAGACCCAGTACTTC.

The V gene is TRBV4-2, the J gene TRBJ2-5, with D hard to call. CDR1 and CDR2 (germline): LGHNA, YNFKEQ. The CDR3 loop spans 13 amino acids. V was pared by 4 bases and J by 2 bases, with 8 bases between. The CDR3 sequence: CASSLRPQETQYF. CDR3 in DNA: TGTGCCAGCAGCCTCCGTCCTCAAGAGACCCAGTACTTC.

This chain links TRBV19 with TRBJ2-6, with 10 bases that match TRBD1. The trim removed 3 bases at V and 2 bases at J, leaving 13 bases unmatched. The CDR3 runs 20 residues. CDR1 and CDR2 from the germline V gene are LNHDA and SQIVND (reference sequence). As DNA, the CDR3 is TGTGCCAGTAGTATTTGGACAGGGGGGCCCGGTCTGGCTGGGGCCAACGTCCTGACTTTC. Encoded protein: CASSIWTGGPGLAGANVLTF.